A selection of T cell receptor beta chains follows, all from one sample in a study of T cell clonotyping in hematopoietic cell transplantation. TCRdb's copy holds only in-frame clones and misses some; the assay was immunoSEQ multiplex PCR. The sample has nearly 20,000 clones; around 85% are singletons. The sample was peripheral blood mononuclear cells. These receptor sequences come from a man in his 60s in good health. Some clones in this sample may be carry-over from other donors' samples. Both conserved end residues are part of each CDR3.

cdr3_length | v_call | cdr3_aa
13 | TRBV6-1 | CAIRGLSNQPQHF
13 | TRBV27 | CASKTGRSYGYTF
16 | TRBV7-8 | CASFPAGALRGTEAFF
14 | TRBV19 | CASSLDRANTEAFF
16 | TRBV6-7 | CASSYPRSSGQETQYF
15 | TRBV4-1 | CASSQDASGGYEQYF
16 | TRBV18 | CASSPGVSSGANVLTF
20 | TRBV19 | CASSIDRQDRGWVGNQPQHF
13 | TRBV2 | CASSDFRNSPLHF
12 | TRBV29-1 | CSVEDSPYEQYF
15 | TRBV13 | CASSPPAGQGYGYTF
15 | TRBV2 | CASSESIAGAYEQYF
13 | TRBV7-9 | CASSLVTQDGYTF